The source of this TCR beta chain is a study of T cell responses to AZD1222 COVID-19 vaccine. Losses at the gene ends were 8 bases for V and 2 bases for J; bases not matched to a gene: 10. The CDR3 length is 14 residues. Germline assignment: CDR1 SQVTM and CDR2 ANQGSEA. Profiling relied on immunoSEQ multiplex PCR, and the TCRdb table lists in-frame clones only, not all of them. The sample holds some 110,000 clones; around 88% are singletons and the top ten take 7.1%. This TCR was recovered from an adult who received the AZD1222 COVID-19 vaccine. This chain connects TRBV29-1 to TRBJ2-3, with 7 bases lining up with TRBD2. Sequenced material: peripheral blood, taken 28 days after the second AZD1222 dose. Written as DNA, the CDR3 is TGCAGCACTGGTGGGGACTATAACACAGATACGCAGTATTTT. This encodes CSTGGDYNTDTQYF.